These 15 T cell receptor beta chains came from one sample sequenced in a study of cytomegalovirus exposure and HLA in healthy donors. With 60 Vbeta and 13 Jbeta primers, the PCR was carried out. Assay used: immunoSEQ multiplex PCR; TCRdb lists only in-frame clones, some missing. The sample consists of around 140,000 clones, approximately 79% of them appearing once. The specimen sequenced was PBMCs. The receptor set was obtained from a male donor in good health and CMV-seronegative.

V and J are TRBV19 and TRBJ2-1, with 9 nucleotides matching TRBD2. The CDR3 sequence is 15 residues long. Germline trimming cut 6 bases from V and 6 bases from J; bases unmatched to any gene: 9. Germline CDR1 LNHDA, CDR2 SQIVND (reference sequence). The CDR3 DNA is TGTGCCAGTAGCGCGGCGGGGGGGCCGCTCAATGAGCAGTTCTTC. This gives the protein CASSAAGGPLNEQFF.

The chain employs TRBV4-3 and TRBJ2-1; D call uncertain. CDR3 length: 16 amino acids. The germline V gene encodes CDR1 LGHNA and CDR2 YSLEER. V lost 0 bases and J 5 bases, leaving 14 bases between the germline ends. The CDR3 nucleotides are TGCGCCAGCAGCCAAGAAAGCCTAGAATCCCACAATGAGCAGTTCTTC. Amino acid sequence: CASSQESLESHNEQFF.

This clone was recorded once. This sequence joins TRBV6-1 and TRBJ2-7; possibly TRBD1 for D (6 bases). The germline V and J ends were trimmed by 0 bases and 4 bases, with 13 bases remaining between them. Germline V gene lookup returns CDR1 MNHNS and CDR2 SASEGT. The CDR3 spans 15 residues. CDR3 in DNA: TGTGCCAGCAGTGAAGCTGGCGGACAGAATTACGAGCAGTACTTC. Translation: CASSEAGGQNYEQYF.

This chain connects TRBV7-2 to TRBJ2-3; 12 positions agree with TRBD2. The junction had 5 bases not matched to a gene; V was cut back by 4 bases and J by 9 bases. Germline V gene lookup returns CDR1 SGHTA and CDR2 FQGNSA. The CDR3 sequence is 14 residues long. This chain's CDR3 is CASSSGLAGPTQYF. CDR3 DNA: TGTGCCAGCAGCTCGGGACTAGCGGGTCCCACGCAGTATTTT. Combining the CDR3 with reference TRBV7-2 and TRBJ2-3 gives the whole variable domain GAGVSQSPSNKVTEKGKDVELRCDPISGHTALYWYRQSLGQGLEFLIYFQGNSAPDKSGLPSDRFSAERTGGSVSTLTIQRTQQEDSAVYLCASSSGLAGPTQYFGPGTRLTVL.

As DNA, the CDR3 is TGTGCCAGCAGCCTACAGGGCACCGGGGAGCTGTTTTTT. Its protein product is CASSLQGTGELFF. This chain links TRBV11-2 with TRBJ2-2, with D perhaps matching TRBD1 (6 bases). Looked up from germline, CDR1 is SGHAT and CDR2 is FQNNGV. This CDR3 is 13 amino acids long. Trimming took 5 bases from V and 4 from J, leaving 8 bases between them.

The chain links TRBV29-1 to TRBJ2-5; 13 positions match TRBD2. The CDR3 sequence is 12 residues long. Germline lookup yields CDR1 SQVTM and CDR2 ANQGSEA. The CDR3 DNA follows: TGCAGTGGACTAGCGGGGGTAGAGACCCAGTACTTC. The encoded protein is CSGLAGVETQYF.

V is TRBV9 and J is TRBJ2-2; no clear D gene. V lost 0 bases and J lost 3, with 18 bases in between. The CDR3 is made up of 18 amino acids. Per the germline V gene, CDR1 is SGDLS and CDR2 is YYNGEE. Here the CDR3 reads CASSVVYSGDGYTGELFF. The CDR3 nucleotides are TGTGCCAGCAGCGTAGTTTATTCCGGTGATGGTTACACCGGGGAGCTGTTTTTT.

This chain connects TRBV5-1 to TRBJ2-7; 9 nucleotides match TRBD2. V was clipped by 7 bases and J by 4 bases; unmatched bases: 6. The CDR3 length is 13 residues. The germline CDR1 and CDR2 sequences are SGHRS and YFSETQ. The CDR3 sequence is CASSRGGGYEQYF. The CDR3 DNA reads TGCGCCAGCTCGCGGGGGGGCGGTTACGAGCAGTACTTC.

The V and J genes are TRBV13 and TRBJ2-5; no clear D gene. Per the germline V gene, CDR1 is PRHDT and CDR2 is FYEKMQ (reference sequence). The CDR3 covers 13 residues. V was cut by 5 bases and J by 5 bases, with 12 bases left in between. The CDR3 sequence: CASSHRDSETQYF. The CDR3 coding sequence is TGTGCCAGCAGCCATAGAGATAGCGAGACCCAGTACTTC.

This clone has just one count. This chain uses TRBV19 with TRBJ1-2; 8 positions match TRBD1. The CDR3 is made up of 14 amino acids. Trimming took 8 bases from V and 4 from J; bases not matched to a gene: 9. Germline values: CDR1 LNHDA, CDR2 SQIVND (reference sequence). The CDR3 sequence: CASGQGRFGYGYTF. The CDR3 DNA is TGTGCCAGTGGACAGGGAAGATTCGGCTATGGCTACACCTTC.

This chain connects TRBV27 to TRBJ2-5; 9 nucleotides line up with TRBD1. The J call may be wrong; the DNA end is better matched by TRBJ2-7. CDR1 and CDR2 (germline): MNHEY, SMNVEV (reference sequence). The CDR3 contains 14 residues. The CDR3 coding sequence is TGTGCCAGCGGAAGGACAGGGGTCGGGTACGAGCAGTACTTC. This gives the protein CASGRTGVGYEQYF.

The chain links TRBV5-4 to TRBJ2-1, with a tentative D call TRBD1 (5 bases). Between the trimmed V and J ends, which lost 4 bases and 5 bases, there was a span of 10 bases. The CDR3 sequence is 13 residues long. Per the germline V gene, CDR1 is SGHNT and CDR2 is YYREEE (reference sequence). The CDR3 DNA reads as TGTGCCAGCAGCACGGACATACACAATGAGCAGTTCTTC. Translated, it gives CASSTDIHNEQFF.

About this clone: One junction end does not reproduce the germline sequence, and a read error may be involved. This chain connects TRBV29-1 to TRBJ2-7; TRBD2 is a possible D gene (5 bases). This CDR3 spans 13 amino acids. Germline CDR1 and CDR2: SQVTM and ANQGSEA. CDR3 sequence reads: CSVEGLMEDEQYF. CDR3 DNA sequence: TGCAGCGTGGAAGGCCTGATGGAGGACGAGCAGTACTTC.

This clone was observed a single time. In DNA, the CDR3 is TGTGCCAGCAGCTCGTTCGGACAGAGATGGGGGGGCTACACCTTC. Protein: CASSSFGQRWGGYTF. The V and J genes are TRBV11-3 and TRBJ1-2, with D possibly matching TRBD1 (6 bases). This CDR3 has 15 residues. V was shortened by 4 bases and J by 8 bases, with 20 bases between the two germline ends. Germline V gives CDR1 SGHNT, CDR2 YENEEA.

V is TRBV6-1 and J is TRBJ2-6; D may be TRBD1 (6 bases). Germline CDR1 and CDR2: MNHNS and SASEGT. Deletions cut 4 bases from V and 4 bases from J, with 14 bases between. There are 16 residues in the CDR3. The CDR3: CASSGQQGRGANVLTF. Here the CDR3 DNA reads TGTGCCAGCAGTGGCCAACAGGGCCGCGGGGCCAACGTCCTGACTTTC.